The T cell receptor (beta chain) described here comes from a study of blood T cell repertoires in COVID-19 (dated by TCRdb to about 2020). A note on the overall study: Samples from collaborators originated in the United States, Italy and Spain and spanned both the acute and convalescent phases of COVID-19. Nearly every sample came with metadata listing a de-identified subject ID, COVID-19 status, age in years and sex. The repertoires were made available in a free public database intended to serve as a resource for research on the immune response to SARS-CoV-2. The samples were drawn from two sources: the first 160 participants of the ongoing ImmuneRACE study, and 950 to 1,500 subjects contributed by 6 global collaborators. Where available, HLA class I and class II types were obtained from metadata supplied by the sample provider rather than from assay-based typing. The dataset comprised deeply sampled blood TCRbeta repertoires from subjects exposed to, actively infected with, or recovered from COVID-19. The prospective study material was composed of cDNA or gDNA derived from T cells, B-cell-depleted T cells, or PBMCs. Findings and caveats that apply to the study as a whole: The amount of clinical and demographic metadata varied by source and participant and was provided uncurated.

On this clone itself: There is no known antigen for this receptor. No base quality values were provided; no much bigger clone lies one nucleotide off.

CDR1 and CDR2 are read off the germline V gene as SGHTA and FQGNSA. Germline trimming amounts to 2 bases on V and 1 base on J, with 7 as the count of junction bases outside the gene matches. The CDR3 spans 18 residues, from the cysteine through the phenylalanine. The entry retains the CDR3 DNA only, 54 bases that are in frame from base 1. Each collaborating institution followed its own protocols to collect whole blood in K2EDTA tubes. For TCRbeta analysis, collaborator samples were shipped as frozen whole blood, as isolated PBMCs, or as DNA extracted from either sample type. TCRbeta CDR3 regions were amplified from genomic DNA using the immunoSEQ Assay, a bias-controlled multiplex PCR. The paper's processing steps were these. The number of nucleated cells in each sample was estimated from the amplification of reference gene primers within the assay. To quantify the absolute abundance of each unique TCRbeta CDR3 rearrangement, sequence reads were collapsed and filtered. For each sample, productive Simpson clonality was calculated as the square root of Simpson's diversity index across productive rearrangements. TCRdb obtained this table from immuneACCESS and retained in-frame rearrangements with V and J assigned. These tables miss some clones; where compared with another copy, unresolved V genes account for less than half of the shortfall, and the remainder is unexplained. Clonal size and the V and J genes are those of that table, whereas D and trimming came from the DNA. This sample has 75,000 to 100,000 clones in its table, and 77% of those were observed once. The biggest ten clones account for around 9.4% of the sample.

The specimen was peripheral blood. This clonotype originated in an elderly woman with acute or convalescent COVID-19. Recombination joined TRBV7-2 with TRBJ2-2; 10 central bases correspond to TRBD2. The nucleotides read TGTGCCAGCAGCTTATTAACTAGCGGGATCCTGAACACCGGGGAGCTGTTTTTT. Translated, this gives CASSLLTSGILNTGELFF.